This TCR beta chain is from a study of cytomegalovirus exposure and HLA in healthy donors. As for the study in general: Within an early data release were tens of millions of unique TCRs drawn from HLA-typed donors. Overall study results and limits: Rarity marked most TCR sequences, yet some public TCRs occurred in many donors. TCR beta V segments were, for the most part, productive about 87% or about 30% of the time in an earlier analysis. A later analysis linked a missense variant in DCLRE1C to the trimming of TCR beta V and J genes.

This clone occurred a few times. What it binds is not known. The study ran its PCR with 60 Vbeta and 13 Jbeta primers. Sequenced by immunoSEQ multiplex PCR; TCRdb stores in-frame clones only, minus some. The table includes 110,000 or so clones, less than 80% detected once. V lost 4 bases and J lost 1, with 13 bases in between. In germline, CDR1 is SEHNR, CDR2 FQNEAQ (reference sequence). The CDR3 extends over 15 amino acids. Specimen: PBMCs. The chain employs TRBV7-9 and TRBJ2-5, with TRBD1 as a possible D gene (6 bases). The sequence was collected from a woman between 50 and 59 years old in good health and CMV-seropositive. Here the CDR3 DNA reads TGTGCCAGCAGCTCATGGACAGTACTCCAAGAGACCCAGTACTTC. This codes for CASSSWTVLQETQYF.